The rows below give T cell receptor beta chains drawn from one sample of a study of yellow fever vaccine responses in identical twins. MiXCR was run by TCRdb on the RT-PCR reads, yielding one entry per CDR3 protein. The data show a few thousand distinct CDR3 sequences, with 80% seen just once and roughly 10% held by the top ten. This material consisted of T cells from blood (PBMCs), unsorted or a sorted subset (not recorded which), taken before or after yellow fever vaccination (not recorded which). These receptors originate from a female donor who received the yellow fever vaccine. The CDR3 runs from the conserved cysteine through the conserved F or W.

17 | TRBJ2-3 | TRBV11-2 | CASSWRQGAFSTDTQYF
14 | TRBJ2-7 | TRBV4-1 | CASSQVHSPYEQYF
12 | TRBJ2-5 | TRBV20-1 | CSALDRDETQYF
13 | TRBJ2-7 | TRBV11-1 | CASSLTSSYEQYF
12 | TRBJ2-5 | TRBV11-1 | CASSFVEETQYF
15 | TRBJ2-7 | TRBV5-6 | CASREPGSGDYEQYF
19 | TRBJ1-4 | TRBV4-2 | CASSQEGLRGPATNEKLFF
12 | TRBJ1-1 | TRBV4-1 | CASSQDSPEAFF
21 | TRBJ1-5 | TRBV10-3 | CAISATNEDRAPIYSNQPQHF
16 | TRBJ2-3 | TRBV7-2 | CASSLAGGRGTDTQYF
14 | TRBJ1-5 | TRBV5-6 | CASSSRFSNQPQHF
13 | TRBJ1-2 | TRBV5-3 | CARSLREGYGYTF
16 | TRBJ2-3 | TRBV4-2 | CASSPLAGGSTDTQYF
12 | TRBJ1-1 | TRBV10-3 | CAIPRGTLEAFF
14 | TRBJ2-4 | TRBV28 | CASNPPGGKNIQYF
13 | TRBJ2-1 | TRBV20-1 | CSASGTTRGEQFF
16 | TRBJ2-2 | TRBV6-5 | CASSYHSGTNTGELFF
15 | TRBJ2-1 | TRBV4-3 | CASSQDGGTYNEQFF
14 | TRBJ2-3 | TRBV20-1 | CSASGRVGTDTQYF
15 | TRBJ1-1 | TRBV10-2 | CASSELNRMNTEAFF
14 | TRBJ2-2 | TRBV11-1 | CASSFAGNTGELFF
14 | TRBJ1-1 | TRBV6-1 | CASSLEQGYTEAFF
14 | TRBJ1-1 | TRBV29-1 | CSAVGGQEDTEAFF
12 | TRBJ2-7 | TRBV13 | CASQPEHYEQYF
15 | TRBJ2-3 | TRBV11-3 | CASSLVRTGTDTQYF
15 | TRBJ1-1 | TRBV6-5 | CASSYGGQGYTEAFF
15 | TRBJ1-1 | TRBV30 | CAWTQGDRRYTEAFF
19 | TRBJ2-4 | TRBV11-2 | CASSRPRTGGRTTKNIQYF
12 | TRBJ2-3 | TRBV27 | CASSLIQGTQYF
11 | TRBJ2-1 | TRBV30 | CAWSADTEQFF
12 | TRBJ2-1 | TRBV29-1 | CSVLLPTNEQFF
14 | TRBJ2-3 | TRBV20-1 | CSARVAGATDTQYF
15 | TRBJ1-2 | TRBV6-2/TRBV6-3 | CASSYSVGGVDGYTF
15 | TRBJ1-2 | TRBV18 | CATLPPAGRDYGYTF
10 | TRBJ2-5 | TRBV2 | CASSHKAQYF
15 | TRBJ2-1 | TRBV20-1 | CSARDSGLVRNEQFF
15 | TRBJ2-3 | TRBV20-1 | CSARDPTSSADTQYF
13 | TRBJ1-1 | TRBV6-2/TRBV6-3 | CASSYVGFAEAFF
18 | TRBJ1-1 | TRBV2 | CASSVSYERTGSDTEAFF
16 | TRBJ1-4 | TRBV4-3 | CASSQNVGAGVEKLFF
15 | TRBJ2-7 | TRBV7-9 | CASRASGRSSYEQYF
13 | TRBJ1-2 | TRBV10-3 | CAISEYRGPGYTF
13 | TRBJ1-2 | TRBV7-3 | CASSYDGFYGYTF
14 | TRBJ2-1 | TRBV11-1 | CASSLVLPGVVQFF
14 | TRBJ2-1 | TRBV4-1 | CASSQVSGYNEQFF
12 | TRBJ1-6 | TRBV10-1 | CASSSGNSPLHF
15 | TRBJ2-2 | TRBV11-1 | CASSFRQGGTGELFF
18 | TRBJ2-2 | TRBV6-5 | CASSYHPLAETYTGELFF
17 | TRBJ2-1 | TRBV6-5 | CASSYAPTSVSYNEQSF
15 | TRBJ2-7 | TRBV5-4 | CASTPRGGSSYEQYF
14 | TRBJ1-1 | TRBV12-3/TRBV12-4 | CASSSGTENTEAFF
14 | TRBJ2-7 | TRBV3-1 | CASSPRRPPYEQYF
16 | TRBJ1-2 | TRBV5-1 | CASSPFRDGGIYGYTF
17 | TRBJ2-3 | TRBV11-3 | CASSLHRSPRNTDTQYF
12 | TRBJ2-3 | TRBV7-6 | CASSLGTDTQYF
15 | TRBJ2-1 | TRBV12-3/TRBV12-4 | CASSSPERELWEQFF
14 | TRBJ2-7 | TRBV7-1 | CASSSPGQKYEQYF